This entry lists 13 T cell receptor beta chains sequenced from one sample in a study of T-cell reconstitution after alpha-beta-depleted transplantation in children (dated by TCRdb to the mid-2010s). Library preparation was by PCR. Data came from an Illumina HiSeq 2500. TCR library preparation used molecular barcoding, with unique molecular identifiers applied to normalize quantification of the TCRbeta repertoire. Starting from the raw public reads, TCRdb applied fastp trimming at Q25, assembled clones with MiXCR and retained in-frame beta chains. Each CDR3 protein gets just one entry, which takes the most common genes and DNA from the rows behind it. This sample has some 600,000 distinct CDR3 sequences in its table, and 13% of those were observed once. About 2% of the sample comes from the top ten. The intended sense of this specimen's treatment or condition label: allogeneic hematopoietic cell transplantation with graft depleted of TCRalphabeta T cells and CD19 B cells.

Here the sequenced sample was PBMCs, mostly from graft donor cells, taken 360 days after TCRalphabeta/CD19-depleted stem cell transplant. All receptors come from a male patient aged 10-17 years who had a stem cell transplant for acute myeloid leukemia, so the T cells may come from the graft donor.

The chain recombines TRBV28 with TRBJ2-5, with 7 bases lining up with TRBD2. V lost 4 bases and J lost 5; bases outside the gene matches: 13. The CDR3 is 16 amino acids. Germline assignment: CDR1 MDHEN and CDR2 SYDVKM. The CDR3 DNA reads TGTGCCAGCAGTTCAAGGACTAGATTCCAAGGGGAGACCCAGTACTTC. This translates into CASSSRTRFQGETQYF.

The rearrangement joins TRBV28 to TRBJ2-5; 12 bases line up with TRBD1. Germline V gene data show CDR1 as MDHEN and CDR2 as SYDVKM. The ends lost 5 bases at V and 0 bases at J; junction bases unmatched: 7. The CDR3 is made up of 17 amino acids. DNA of the CDR3: TGTGCCAGCAGTACGGGACAGGGGGCGTCGTACCAAGAGACCCAGTACTTC. Translating gives CASSTGQGASYQETQYF.

This clonotype has only a few counts. This chain uses TRBV28 with TRBJ1-5, with 12 bases that match TRBD1. The junction had 3 bases not matched to a gene; V was cut back by 4 bases and J by 5 bases. Germline assignment: CDR1 MDHEN and CDR2 SYDVKM. CDR3 length: 15 residues. The CDR3 DNA is TGTGCCAGCAGTTGGGACAGGGGGCCCGATCAGCCCCAGCATTTT. Its protein is CASSWDRGPDQPQHF.

The V and J genes are TRBV4-3 and TRBJ2-3, with no clear D. CDR1 LGHNA and CDR2 YSLEER come from the germline V gene. This CDR3 comprises 16 residues. Between the trimmed V and J ends, which lost 0 bases and 2 bases, there was a span of 12 bases. The CDR3 nucleotides read TGCGCCAGCAGCCAAGATGCCGCTTTATACACAGATACGCAGTATTTT. Residues: CASSQDAALYTDTQYF.

This clonotype has more than one count but fewer than ten. This chain joins TRBV5-6 and TRBJ2-3, with 8 bases fitting TRBD1. Germline V gene lookup returns CDR1 SGHDT and CDR2 YYEEEE. V dropped 2 bases and J dropped 4; count of bases not matched to a gene: 3. This CDR3 is 14 amino acids long. The CDR3 loop reads CASSFRQGPDTQYF. CDR3 coding DNA: TGTGCCAGCAGCTTCCGACAGGGGCCAGATACGCAGTATTTT.

Concerning this clonotype itself: The final CDR3 position lacks the conserved phenylalanine or tryptophan, pointing to a likely read error. The rearrangement uses TRBV29-1 and TRBJ2-7; 7 bases line up with TRBD2. V lost 6 bases to trimming and J lost 2 bases; unmatched junction nucleotides: 7. CDR1 and CDR2 from the germline V gene are SQVTM and ANQGSEA. The CDR3 length is 13 residues. The CDR3 DNA sequence: TGCAGCGTGACTGGGGGGGTCACCTACGAGCAGTACTAC. Translated: CSVTGGVTYEQYY.

This clonotype was seen a handful of times. This sequence joins TRBV20-1 and TRBJ2-1; 11 positions agree with TRBD1. This CDR3 comprises 16 residues. Germline V lookup: CDR1 DFQATT, CDR2 SNEGSKA (reference sequence). With 0 bases clipped from V and 7 bases from J, the junction kept 8 bases outside the gene matches. CDR3 coding DNA: TGCAGTGCTAGAGATCAGGGGGACAGGGGGAGGAATGAGCAGTTCTTC. It specifies CSARDQGDRGRNEQFF.

This clonotype was counted between two and nine times. J is TRBJ2-7 and V is TRBV6-2 or TRBV6-3, with TRBD2 matching 8 bases. The CDR3 extends over 15 amino acids. V shed 6 bases, J shed 7 bases, and the junction held 14 bases outside the gene matches. CDR1 and CDR2 (germline): MNHEY, SVGEGT. Here the CDR3 DNA reads TGTGCCAGCAGAACCAGGACTAGCCCCACTAGGGAGCAGTACTTC. Translating it yields CASRTRTSPTREQYF.

The chain links TRBV29-1 to TRBJ2-7; 10 bases map to TRBD1. This CDR3 has 15 amino acids. Losses at the gene ends were 6 bases for V and 5 bases for J; bases not matched to a gene: 13. The germline V gene has CDR1 SQVTM and CDR2 ANQGSEA. CDR3 in amino acids: CSVARFQTGGNEQYF. The CDR3 DNA is TGCAGCGTCGCAAGGTTTCAGACAGGGGGCAACGAGCAGTACTTC.

The rearrangement links TRBV20-1 to TRBJ2-5; D is ambiguous. The CDR3 length is 13 residues. V lost 3 bases and J lost 4, with 12 bases in between. CDR1 and CDR2 from the germline V gene are DFQATT and SNEGSKA (reference sequence). The CDR3 sequence: CSASLSLGETQYF. The CDR3 nucleotides are TGCAGTGCTAGCCTGAGTCTTGGAGAGACCCAGTACTTC.

The CDR3 reads CSVEDPGSGRRTGELFF. The CDR3 DNA is TGCAGCGTTGAAGACCCAGGGAGCGGGAGACGCACCGGGGAGCTGTTTTTT. This chain links TRBV29-1 with TRBJ2-2, with TRBD2 matching 8 bases. The CDR3 runs 17 residues. Germline CDR1 SQVTM, CDR2 ANQGSEA. The junction had 10 bases not matched to a gene; V was cut back by 0 bases and J by 4 bases.

This chain links TRBV12-3 or TRBV12-4 with TRBJ1-5; D remains ambiguous. CDR3 size: 12 residues. V shed 1 base and J shed 8 bases, with 6 bases lying between them. Here the CDR3 reads CASSLGGKPQHF. For the CDR3, the DNA is TGTGCCAGCAGTTTAGGTGGCAAGCCCCAGCATTTT.

The rearrangement uses TRBV30 and TRBJ2-6, with 9 bases aligning to TRBD1. The CDR3 has 16 residues. The V gene end was trimmed by 0 bases and the J gene end by 2 bases; junction bases not matched to a gene: 2. The germline V gene encodes CDR1 GTSNPN and CDR2 SVGIG (reference sequence). This CDR3 reads CAWSVGDRAGANVLTF. The CDR3 coding sequence is TGTGCCTGGAGTGTAGGGGACAGGGCTGGGGCCAACGTCCTGACTTTC.